The 10 T cell receptor beta chains reported below all come from one sample, sequenced in a study of CD8+CD57+ T cells in acquired aplastic anemia. All patients picked for sequencing had shown, by flow cytometry, an expansion of CD8+CD57+ cells. TCR beta VDJ and CDR3 profiles were obtained from a genomic DNA template. From the reads, TCRdb called clonotypes with MiXCR, one entry per CDR3 protein. The top ten hold roughly 29% of the sample, which has around 130,000 distinct CDR3 sequences, approximately 61% seen once. The specimen was sorted CD4+, CD8+, or CD8+CD57+ T cells (not recorded which) from PBMCs. The receptors were sampled from a human donor with aplastic anemia.

CDR3 sequence: CASSPDRAGANVLTF. Written as DNA, the CDR3 is TGTGCCAGTAGCCCGGACAGGGCTGGGGCCAACGTCCTGACTTTC. V is TRBV19 and J is TRBJ2-6; the match to TRBD1 covers 8 bases. Germline V gene data show CDR1 as LNHDA and CDR2 as SQIVND (reference sequence). This CDR3 region has 15 residues. The trim removed 6 bases at V and 2 bases at J, leaving 3 bases unmatched.

In this sample, this clonotype turned up many times. This chain links TRBV11-3 with TRBJ2-7; D ambiguous. The V gene's germline CDR1 is SGHNT and CDR2 YENEEA. This CDR3 is 13 amino acids long. The V and J ends lost 0 bases and 6 bases respectively, with 9 bases between them. CDR3 region: CASSLDIFSEQYF. CDR3 bases: TGTGCCAGCAGCTTAGACATCTTTAGCGAGCAGTACTTC.

The chain carries TRBV30 and TRBJ1-2; D remains unclear. V was trimmed by 2 bases and J by 5 bases, leaving 12 bases between them. Germline-derived CDR1 and CDR2 are GTSNPN and SVGIG (reference sequence). The CDR3 is 13 residues long. CDR3 coding DNA: TGTGCCTGGAGTAGGTCAGTCGGGTATGGCTACACCTTC. It encodes CAWSRSVGYGYTF.

The chain employs TRBV7-2 and TRBJ1-2, with 11 bases identical to TRBD1. Germline V CDR1 and CDR2: SGHTA, FQGNSA. Trimming took 0 bases from V and 0 from J; bases not matched to a gene: 3. The CDR3 loop spans 17 amino acids. In nucleotides, the CDR3 is TGTGCCAGCAGCTTAGCGATGGGACAGGGGGCTAACTATGGCTACACCTTC. Translating it yields CASSLAMGQGANYGYTF.

The CDR3 DNA is TGTGCCAGCAGTTTATATGGACAGGGGGCTGGCTACACCTTC. It is translated as CASSLYGQGAGYTF. This sequence joins TRBV27 and TRBJ1-2; 11 nucleotides agree with TRBD1. Per the germline V gene, CDR1 is MNHEY and CDR2 is SMNVEV (reference sequence). Losses at the gene ends were 1 base for V and 7 bases for J; bases not matched to a gene: 2. The CDR3 extends over 14 amino acids.

As to this clonotype: One end of the junction does not line up with germline, which may come from a read error. This chain connects TRBV6-4 to TRBJ2-7; TRBD1 aligns across 11 bases. CDR3 length: 14 residues. Germline V gene data show CDR1 as MRHNA and CDR2 as SNTAGT. CDR3 loop: CASSVDRGRGEQCF. DNA of the CDR3: TGTGCCAGCAGCGTGGACAGGGGGCGAGGGGAGCAGTGCTTC.

The J gene is TRBJ1-1, the V gene TRBV9; no reliable D call. The CDR3 is 12 amino acids. Germline lookup yields CDR1 SGDLS and CDR2 YYNGEE. The germline V and J ends were trimmed by 5 bases and 5 bases, with 10 bases remaining between them. CDR3 DNA: TGTGCCAGCAGTTCCGGGGAGACTGAAGCTTTCTTT. Translation: CASSSGETEAFF.

The V call is TRBV25-1, the J call TRBJ1-1; perhaps TRBD1 as D (6 bases). Trimming pared 1 base from V and 0 bases from J, leaving 15 bases between. Germline CDR1 is MGHDK and CDR2 is SYGVNS. The CDR3 is 17 residues long. Here the CDR3 reads CASSESGGRPLNTEAFF. The CDR3 bases are TGTGCCAGCAGTGAATCCGGGGGCAGGCCGCTGAACACTGAAGCTTTCTTT.

The V and J genes are TRBV12-3 or TRBV12-4 and TRBJ2-7; TRBD2 might be the D (6 bases). V lost 5 bases, J lost 11 bases, and 19 bases lay in between. This CDR3 contains 13 residues. In DNA form, the CDR3 reads TGTGCCAGCAGTCCTCAACCCGGGCGCGGGGAGTACTTC. Its protein product is CASSPQPGRGEYF.

The chain combines TRBV5-5 with TRBJ1-1; no firm D call. From germline, CDR1 is SGHKS and CDR2 YYEKEE (reference sequence). V was shortened by 4 bases and J by 0 bases, with 10 bases between the two germline ends. The CDR3 is 14 residues long. The CDR3 bases are TGTGCCAGCAGCCCTTTCGCCATGAACACTGAAGCTTTCTTT. Amino acids: CASSPFAMNTEAFF.